Included here is one TCR beta chain sequence, with context. This clonotype was seen many times. The target of this receptor is not known. Base qualities are not provided; no much larger clone lies one nucleotide away. From its cysteine to its phenylalanine, the CDR3 spans 16 amino acids. CDR3 DNA only is kept here, 48 bases in frame from base 1. For CDR1 and CDR2, the germline V gene lists MNHEY and SVGAGI. The V and J ends are trimmed by 2 bases and 1 base, leaving 14 bases between them. This specimen comes from a study of neurological immune-mediated disorders (dated by TCRdb to about 2019). Notes on the research overall: Using UMI-based sequencing, the study compared peripheral blood TCR-beta repertoires from patients with HTLV-I-associated myelopathy (HAM/TSP), patients with multiple sclerosis, and healthy controls. Alongside PBMC samples, the set of some 98 TCR-beta libraries contained longitudinal samples, technical triplicates, and paired CD4+ and CD8+ T-cell subsets that had been sorted. The cohort was made up of 65 to 75 subjects, consisting of some 15 HAM/TSP patients, some 35 multiple sclerosis patients and 20 or so healthy controls.

The healthy controls were volunteers from a blood bank in Maryland, USA. Unsorted PBMC libraries were generated from 2 million PBMCs stored in RNAlater at -80 °C until RNA extraction. Peripheral blood underwent Ficoll-Hypaque density gradient centrifugation to isolate PBMCs, which were then cryopreserved in liquid nitrogen. To synthesize cDNA, template-switch 5'RACE was performed with a primer carrying a 10-nucleotide random unique molecular identifier so that each TCR transcript was tagged. Every sequencing run covered 15-18 subjects and yielded more than 160 million TCR-beta sequences. Total RNA was extracted with the RNeasy kit. Using the KAPA Real-time Library Amplification kit, TCR-beta VDJ regions were amplified with primers for the TCR constant region and the 5'RACE anchor. A first PCR added sample indexes and Illumina adaptors, and a second PCR then raised library yield. After Ampure bead purification, the TCR product of roughly 650 bp was size-selected on a 2% E-gel SizeSelection system. Before pooling, library quality was checked on a Bioanalyzer, concentration was measured with Qubit, and libraries were quantified with the Kapa Library Quantification kit. An Illumina HiSeq 2500 was used to sequence the libraries paired-end at 2 x 150 bp. To increase sequence diversity, about 25-31% phiX was spiked into each library pool. The paper's data handling went like this. The quality-filtered reads were processed with the UMI-based MiGEC pipeline, whose error correction step removed more than 80% of the raw TCR sequences. VDJ genes were aligned to IMGT germline references, and clonotypes were defined by unique CDR3 amino acid sequence plus V-J genes. Clonal expansion, Shannon diversity and CDR3 relatedness were evaluated with VDJtools (CalcPairwiseDistances, ClusterSamples), while phylogenetic trees were built in CLCbio workbench. Using coefficient-of-variation modelling across technical triplicates, the study counted a clone as expanded if it had at least 8 unique UMIs. TCRdb cleaned the public reads at Q25 with fastp, built clones with MiXCR and kept in-frame beta chains. Rows matching on CDR3 protein sequence are summarized as one entry with the most common DNA and genes. The V and J calls, along with clone size, are taken from TCRdb and not from the paper's own processing. Here the sample has more than 30,000 distinct CDR3 sequences; over 4% occur a single time. Together, the top ten hold under 25% of the sample.

Results the study describes overall, beyond this receptor: TCR clonal expansion was highest in HAM/TSP patients and lowest in MS patients, with MS patients falling below even healthy controls. No identical CDR3 amino acid sequences were shared among expanded clones across subjects, suggesting private TCR-beta repertoires in all groups.

Sequencing was performed on PBMCs. The chain links TRBV6-5 with TRBJ1-1; the D region possibly corresponds to TRBD1 (6 bases align). This sequence was found in a man between 18 and 35 years old in good health. The CDR3 protein sequence reads: CASSYRRGRENTEAFF. The sequenced DNA: TGTGCCAGCAGTTACCGCAGGGGCCGTGAGAACACTGAAGCTTTCTTT.